Listed below are T cell receptor beta chains from one sample, sequenced in a study of blood T cell repertoires in COVID-19. The data were produced by immunoSEQ multiplex PCR, yet TCRdb's version contains in-frame clones alone and is incomplete. The table lists roughly 240,000 clones, over 80% of them singletons. The sequenced sample was PBMCs or T cells enriched from blood (not recorded which). The receptors originated from a man aged 45-65 years who had been exposed to COVID-19. CDR3s include the opening cysteine and the closing phenylalanine or tryptophan. D genes are given only for firm matches. Clone size is shown for a subset of rows, as once, few, many or a class of expanded clone.

TRBJ1-1,TRBV5-4,-,-,TGTGCCAGCAGCCCCGGCGGCAGCCTGAACACTGAAGCTTTCTTT,CASSPGGSLNTEAFF
TRBJ1-1,TRBV10-3,-,-,TGTGCCATCAGTACCGGGTCCTTTCTTAACACTGAAGCTTTCTTT,CAISTGSFLNTEAFF
TRBJ2-2,TRBV19,-,-,TGTGCCAGTAGTAAACAGCACACCGGGGAGCTGTTTTTT,CASSKQHTGELFF
TRBJ1-2,TRBV28,-,-,TGTGCCAGCAGTTTAACAGAATATGGCTACACCTTC,CASSLTEYGYTF
TRBJ1-4,TRBV14,-,-,TGTGCCAGCAGCCAAGGCAGGCTACCGAATGAAAAACTGTTTTTT,CASSQGRLPNEKLFF
TRBJ1-4,TRBV7-9,TRBD1,few,TGTGCCAGCAGCTGGGACAGGACGGATGAAAAACTGTTTTTT,CASSWDRTDEKLFF
TRBJ2-3,TRBV5-6,TRBD2,-,TGTGCCAGCAGGGGGACTAGCTATAATACGCAGTATTTT,CASRGTSYNTQYF
TRBJ1-6,TRBV9,TRBD1,once,TGTGCCAGCAGCGCGACCCTACAGGGGAATTCACCCCTCCACTTT,CASSATLQGNSPLHF
TRBJ2-1,TRBV11-3,TRBD2,once,TGTGCCAGCAGCTTGTCCGGGGGGGATGAGCAGTTCTTC,CASSLSGGDEQFF
TRBJ1-3,TRBV2,-,-,TGTGCCAGCAGTGAGTCTCGCTCTGGAAACACCATATATTTT,CASSESRSGNTIYF
TRBJ1-2,TRBV7-2,-,once,TGTGCCAGCAGCCCACTGACAGCTAACTATGGCTACACCTTC,CASSPLTANYGYTF
TRBJ2-3,TRBV12-3/TRBV12-4,-,-,TGTGCCAGCAGTTTATACACAGATACGCAGTATTTT,CASSLYTDTQYF
TRBJ1-2,TRBV28,-,once,TGTGCCAGCAGTATCGACTATGGCTACACCTTC,CASSIDYGYTF
TRBJ2-3,TRBV11-3,-,-,TGTGCCAGCAGCTCGTCAGGGGACACAGATACGCAGTATTTT,CASSSSGDTDTQYF
TRBJ2-1,TRBV7-9,TRBD2,-,TGTGCCAGCAGCTTATCCAGCGGGAGTGTGGCCTACAATGAGCAGTTCTTC,CASSLSSGSVAYNEQFF
TRBJ1-6,TRBV6-6,TRBD1,-,TGTGCCAGCAGTCCCGACAGGGGAGGCTCCTATAATTCACCCCTCCACTTT,CASSPDRGGSYNSPLHF
TRBJ2-4,TRBV6-5,-,-,TGTGCCAGCAGTTACTCGGCTCCTGCTCAGTACTTC,CASSYSAPAQYF
TRBJ2-5,TRBV5-1,-,-,TGCGCCAGCAGCTTGGGCACAGGGTCGGGGGAGACCCAGTACTTC,CASSLGTGSGETQYF
TRBJ1-2,TRBV28,TRBD1,-,TGTGCCAGCAGTCCCTGGGACAGGGGGAGGGTTGATGGCTACACCTTC,CASSPWDRGRVDGYTF
TRBJ2-2,TRBV19,-,-,TGTGCCAGTAGTTCGTACAGGGATCTCAACACCGGGGAGCTGTTTTTT,CASSSYRDLNTGELFF
TRBJ2-6,TRBV6-5,-,once,TGTGCCAGCAGTTACTCACCCGGACAGTGGGCCAACGTCCTGACTTTC,CASSYSPGQWANVLTF
TRBJ2-5,TRBV9,TRBD2,-,TGTGCCAGCTCCGGGACTAGCGGGAGGGTAGGGGGAGAGACCCAGTACTTC,CASSGTSGRVGGETQYF
TRBJ2-2,TRBV5-1,-,-,TGCGCCAGCAGCTTGAATATCGGGATTGACACCGGGGAGCTGTTTTTT,CASSLNIGIDTGELFF
TRBJ2-1,TRBV18,-,-,TGTGCCAGCTCACCAGTGGGAGCTGAGCAGTTCTTC,CASSPVGAEQFF
TRBJ2-3,TRBV28,-,-,TGTGCCAGCAAACCCGGGGGTAGCACAGATACGCAGTATTTT,CASKPGGSTDTQYF
TRBJ1-2,TRBV11-2,-,-,TGTGCCAGCAGCTTTGGCGCAGGGATAAGCTACACCTTC,CASSFGAGISYTF
TRBJ1-6,TRBV21-1,-,-,TGTGCCAGCAGCAAAGGGGGAGGCAGGACACCGGTCTCACCCCTCCACTTT,CASSKGGGRTPVSPLHF
TRBJ2-1,TRBV5-1,TRBD1,-,TGCGCCAGCAGTCAGAAGGGCAGGGGGTACAGCGGCGACTCCTACAATGAGCAGTTCTTC,CASSQKGRGYSGDSYNEQFF